The following is a TCR beta chain sequence with its context. These data come from a study of blood T cell repertoires in COVID-19. Study as a whole: Samples came from the United States, Italy and Spain, spanning acute and convalescent COVID-19.

CDR1 and CDR2 (germline): SGHDT, YYEEEE. Trimming shortened V by 3 bases and J by 8 bases, and 22 bases separated the two germline ends. The CDR3 contains 16 residues. In the authors' workflow: Amplification of reference gene primers was used by the study to estimate nucleated cell counts. The table came from immunoSEQ multiplex PCR; TCRdb's copy has only in-frame clones and leaves some out. The DNA gave D and trimming, while V, J and clone size come from that table. The table records over 70,000 clones, roughly 80% of them present only once. The sample was peripheral blood. The receptor was isolated from a man between 70 and 80 years old who had recovered from COVID-19. V and J are TRBV5-6 and TRBJ2-3; D perhaps matches TRBD2 (7 bases). CDR3 coding DNA: TGTGCCAGCAGCTATGGGGCGGGGGCTAGCGGAGGTACGCAGTATTTT. Encoded protein: CASSYGAGASGGTQYF.